One T cell receptor beta chain is described in this entry. The CDR3 is 16 amino acids. This specimen comes from a study of blood T cell repertoires in COVID-19. Study at large: COVID-19 samples collected from the United States, Italy and Spain covered acute and convalescent phases. T cells, B-cell-depleted T cells, or PBMCs supplied cDNA or gDNA.

Per the original data handling: Nucleated cell counts were estimated from reference gene primer amplification. Libraries were prepared by immunoSEQ multiplex PCR; TCRdb keeps only in-frame clonotypes and omits some of them. The V and J calls and clone size are taken from that table; D and trimming were inferred from the DNA. Altogether just under 350,000 clones are present, 80% to 90% being singletons, with the ten largest covering 3%. The rearrangement joins TRBV21-1 to TRBJ2-2; the tabulated D call, TRBD2, remains unverified against the DNA. TRBV21-1 is shown as a pseudogene. This TCR was sampled from a man aged 25-40 years with active or convalescent COVID-19. The sample consisted of peripheral blood. The CDR3 sequence: CASGLAGGPVTGELFF. In nucleotides, the CDR3 is TGTGCCAGCGGGCTAGCGGGGGGGCCGGTAACCGGGGAGCTGTTTTTT.